This TCR beta chain originates from a study of T cell repertoires in aging, cancer and after chemotherapy. Study information: Donors were grouped into six age bands spanning 30 or younger through 70 or older. Overall study results and limits: Healthy donors lost TCR diversity with age mainly through richness, cancer patients through richness and evenness. Rebound thymic output was suggested by rising median generation probability during chemotherapy in each cancer cohort.

Rearranged V-D-J TRB sequences were amplified with a mixed TRB-A/B primer pool. TCRdb re-called the multiplex PCR reads with MiXCR, one entry per CDR3 protein. Altogether some 1,500 distinct CDR3 sequences are present, about a third being singletons, with the ten largest covering around 20%. This clonotype was observed a handful of times. The antigen remains undetermined. The template was genomic DNA from peripheral blood, not RNA. V lost 8 bases, J lost 6 bases, and 6 bases stayed unmatched. Germline V gene data show CDR1 as MDHEN and CDR2 as SYDVKM. CDR3 length: 12 residues. The material sequenced was blood. The gene calls are TRBV28 and TRBJ2-7; 8 bases are a match to TRBD1. This TCR was recovered from a human donor with a solid tumor. The CDR3 region has the DNA TGTGCCAGCCGGGACAGGAGGGGCGAGCAGTACTTC. It encodes CASRDRRGEQYF.